These T cell receptor beta chains were read from a single sample in a study of cytomegalovirus exposure and HLA in healthy donors. Using immunoSEQ multiplex PCR, the repertoire was profiled, and TCRdb retains in-frame clones only, with some absent. In the table there are 90,000 to 150,000 clones, 75% to 80% of which are singletons. Specimen: PBMCs. The receptor source for this set is a young woman in good health and CMV-seropositive. Each CDR3 is given with its conserved first and last residue.

TRBV6-1 | CASSESGTNPRGYTF
TRBV6-5 | CASSPTGQLNTEAFF
TRBV10-3 | CAINDQQGNQPQHF
TRBV9 | CASSVGTDNGEKLFF
TRBV4-1 | CASSSPGTEKNSPLHF
TRBV28 | CASKTSGNFPEQFF
TRBV7-2 | CASSFSRSGEQYF
TRBV30 | CAWSASGGKETQYF
TRBV18 | CASSPRTSGGPDTGELFF
TRBV7-8 | CASSLVDSYNSPLHF
TRBV30 | CAWSRTTNEKLFF
TRBV19 | CASSLNRGLVAFF
TRBV7-9 | CASSLEQQDRVFQPQHF
TRBV11-2 | CASSPSSGALSQSSYEQYF
TRBV6-1 | CASSEGGTYHSPLHF
TRBV19 | CASLSVHSNQPQHF
TRBV19 | CASSIVGQRVEAFF
TRBV4-3 | CASSQESLQLGSPLHF
TRBV6-5 | CASWAPAGFEQYF
TRBV9 | CASSVGAGGTYNEQFF
TRBV7-9 | CASSQGTGREQYF
TRBV6-1 | CASSVQGGSSYNEQFF
TRBV6-5 | CASSRQIATNEKLFF
TRBV5-5 | CASIGGVTNTEAFF
TRBV15 | CATSREMTAVGPYEQYF
TRBV13 | CASSLDPAGEQFF
TRBV21-1 | CASSKGDRDRGLGEQYF
TRBV4-3 | CASSQNTGTFHYEQYF
TRBV15 | CATSRDVSVYGELFF
TRBV7-9 | CATDRSGELFF
TRBV6-5 | CASRDRSPPYEQYF
TRBV11-2 | CASSIKRWDSPLHF
TRBV6-1 | CASSITWDVGSGYTF
TRBV4-2 | CASSRLAGATDTQYF
TRBV7-2 | CASSLRRGGLTSYNEQFF
TRBV4-1 | CASSQGRGQANSPLHF
TRBV5-1 | CASSSPPSTQGAFF
TRBV7-9 | CASSLKLALAGAHEQFF
TRBV5-6 | CASSWGRETQYF
TRBV5-1 | CASSLGSSGGALETQYF
TRBV9 | CASSVGERETQYF
TRBV29-1 | CSVVGQGAWTGELFF
TRBV25-1 | CASSYYGQGDEKLFF
TRBV5-1 | CASSLAGGLPIEAFF